Shown below are 24 T cell receptor beta chains from a single sample sequenced in a study of T cell clonality in common variable immunodeficiency. Findings of the study overall: Fewer deletions and N-nucleotide insertions were reportedly seen in common variable immunodeficiency TCR beta sequences.

Their cognate antigens are unknown. Sequencing was performed with immunoSEQ multiplex PCR; in TCRdb, only in-frame clones are kept and a portion is missing. In total the sample includes fewer than 15,000 clones, none of them seen once. The sequencing input was peripheral blood mononuclear cells. All receptors come from a human donor with common variable immunodeficiency.

This clone has only a few counts. The missing CDR3 end, 3 residues past where the read stops, is filled in from the germline J gene. The chain links TRBV7-2 to TRBJ2-2; TRBD1 is a possible D gene (6 bases). The V gene's germline CDR1 is SGHTA and CDR2 FQGNSA. This CDR3 has 15 amino acids. The V end lost 5 bases, the J end lost 9 bases, and 19 bases lay between the germline ends. CDR3 DNA (partial): TGTGCCAGCAGCGATGTGGGGGCGTCTAAATGGGAG. Amino acid sequence: CASSDVGASKWE. The CDR3 as a whole reads CASSDVGASKWELFF.

Of note for this clone: The read gets to within 3 residues of the CDR3 end, and the germline J gene fills in the rest. V gene TRBV6-2 or TRBV6-3 combines with J gene TRBJ2-7; D is perhaps TRBD1 (6 bases). Trimming pared 4 bases from V and 4 bases from J, leaving 20 bases between. The CDR3 spans 16 residues. Germline V gives CDR1 MNHEY, CDR2 SVGEGT. The part of the CDR3 DNA that was read is TGTGCCAGCAGTTCCCGCCGGACAGCTAGTTCTTACGAG. The encoded protein is CASSSRRTASSYE. In full, the CDR3 is CASSSRRTASSYEQYF.

This clone has more than one count but fewer than ten. The sequence runs out 3 residues before the end of the CDR3; the remainder is reconstructed from the germline J gene. J is TRBJ2-5 and V is TRBV29-1, with 9 bases aligning to TRBD2. Germline V CDR1 and CDR2: SQVTM, ANQGSEA. V lost 6 bases, J lost 4 bases, and 6 bases stayed unmatched. The CDR3 totals 13 residues. The CDR3 bases that were read are TGCAGCGTGAGAGCGGGGGGAGGAGAGACC. Translated: CSVRAGGGET. The whole CDR3 is CSVRAGGGETQYF.

This clone rates as medium-sized. The CDR3 is cut off 3 residues early in the read; its end comes from the germline J gene. The gene calls are TRBV5-1 and TRBJ1-4; the match to TRBD1 covers 7 bases. V trimming: 0 bases; J trimming: 5 bases; junction bases outside the gene matches: 4. This CDR3 spans 15 amino acids. Germline CDR1 and CDR2: SGHRS and YFSETQ. CDR3 loop: CASSLVQGENEKLFF. Partial CDR3 DNA: TGCGCCAGCAGCTTGGTGCAGGGGGAAAATGAAAAA.

As to this clone: The read comes to an end 3 residues before the CDR3 does, leaving the germline J gene to fill in the end. This chain joins TRBV19 and TRBJ2-1; 13 bases match TRBD2. Germline CDR1 and CDR2: LNHDA and SQIVND (reference sequence). The J segment lost 6 bases and the V segment lost 5 bases, leaving 7 bases of the junction unmatched. The CDR3 is 16 amino acids. This chain's CDR3 is CASSPRLAGGINEQFF. The covered CDR3 bases are TGTGCCAGTAGTCCACGACTAGCGGGGGGAATCAATGAG.

Concerning this clone itself: Read coverage stops 3 residues before the CDR3 terminus; the germline J gene supplies the remainder. The chain carries TRBV20-1 and TRBJ2-5; TRBD2 agrees at 9 bases. Germline CDR1 DFQATT, CDR2 SNEGSKA (reference sequence). V was clipped by 6 bases and J by 3 bases; unmatched bases: 8. The length of the CDR3 is 14 residues. This CDR3 reads CSAPERGVKETQYF. The sequenced CDR3 bases are TGCAGTGCACCCGAGCGGGGGGTAAAAGAGACC.

The sequenced part of the CDR3 DNA is TGTGCCAGTAGTAACCAGGCGGGCCGCACTGAA. Translated, it gives CASSNQAGRTE. The whole CDR3 protein is CASSNQAGRTEAFF. The rearrangement joins TRBV19 to TRBJ1-1, with D uncertain. The read finishes 3 residues shy of the CDR3 end, and the germline J gene is used to complete it. The CDR3 has 14 residues. V was shortened by 4 bases and J by 4 bases, with 13 bases between the two germline ends. Germline lookup yields CDR1 LNHDA and CDR2 SQIVND (reference sequence).

As concerns this clone: The CDR3 is cut off 3 residues early in the read; its end comes from the germline J gene. The V call is TRBV2, the J call TRBJ1-2, with TRBD1 matching over 9 bases. CDR3 size: 15 residues. Germline CDR1 is SNHLY and CDR2 is FYNNEI. The V segment lost 8 bases and the J segment 4 bases; nucleotides outside the gene matches: 11. The part of the CDR3 DNA that was read is TGTGCCAGCGGGGAAACCGGGACAGGGATCTATGGC. It encodes CASGETGTGIYG. The whole CDR3 protein is CASGETGTGIYGYTF.

This clone appeared many times. The sequence runs out 3 residues before the end of the CDR3; the remainder is reconstructed from the germline J gene. J is TRBJ1-2 and V is TRBV5-1; D gene uncertain. The CDR3 loop spans 14 amino acids. V gave up 4 bases and J gave up 2 bases, with 12 bases separating them. Germline-derived CDR1 and CDR2 are SGHRS and YFSETQ. The CDR3 is CASSPGAGNYGYTF. CDR3 DNA (partial): TGCGCCAGCAGCCCTGGTGCAGGAAACTATGGC.

This clone was found a few times. Read data end 3 residues before the CDR3 end; the end is taken from the germline J gene. The chain carries TRBV19 and TRBJ2-7; TRBD1 aligns across 9 bases. CDR1 and CDR2 from the germline V gene are LNHDA and SQIVND (reference sequence). The CDR3 runs 14 residues. The trim removed 5 bases at V and 2 bases at J, leaving 4 bases unmatched. The sequenced part of the CDR3 DNA is TGTGCCAGTAGTTCCGGGACAGGGCCCTACGAG. Translated: CASSSGTGPYE. Given in full, the CDR3 is CASSSGTGPYEQYF.

In its sample, this clone was seen a few times. The sequence runs out 3 residues before the end of the CDR3; the remainder is reconstructed from the germline J gene. This sequence joins TRBV5-6 and TRBJ1-5; a possible D gene is TRBD1 (5 bases). Germline V gives CDR1 SGHDT, CDR2 YYEEEE. V was trimmed by 1 base and J by 6 bases, leaving 11 bases between them. This CDR3 is built from 14 residues. The part of the CDR3 DNA that was read is TGTGCCAGCAGCTTGCGGCAGCAGGGTCAGCCC. This translates into CASSLRQQGQP. The whole CDR3 region reads CASSLRQQGQPQHF. Full variable domain (missing parts from reference TRBV5-6 and TRBJ1-5): DAGVTQSPTHLIKTRGQQVTLRCSPKSGHDTVSWYQQALGQGPQFIFQYYEEEERQRGNFPDRFSGHQFPNYSSELNVNALLLGDSALYLCASSLRQQGQPQHFGDGTRLSIL.

Concerning this clone: The sequence runs out 3 residues before the end of the CDR3; the remainder is reconstructed from the germline J gene. This chain links TRBV2 with TRBJ2-7; D perhaps matches TRBD1 (5 bases). CDR3 length: 14 residues. Germline V gene data show CDR1 as SNHLY and CDR2 as FYNNEI. Trimming removed 2 bases from V and 6 bases from J, with 14 bases in between. CDR3 amino acids: CASSESTVWLEQYF. The covered CDR3 bases are TGTGCCAGCAGTGAATCGACAGTGTGGCTCGAG.

This clone occurred a few times. The read ends 3 residues before the CDR3 terminus; that terminus is restored from the germline J gene. The chain uses TRBV7-3 and TRBJ2-1, with 8 bases lining up with TRBD2. The CDR3 has 13 amino acids. CDR1 is SGHTA, CDR2 FQGTGA, per germline. After removal of 3 bases from V and 9 bases from J, the junction contained 4 bases not matched to a gene. CDR3 bases read: TGTGCCAGCAGCTTCGGGGGGGCGAGTGAG. It codes for CASSFGGASE. The full CDR3 is CASSFGGASEQFF.

The CDR3 here is CASSIPTGPPSGELFF. The covered CDR3 bases are TGTGCCAGTAGTATACCGACAGGCCCCCCAAGCGGGGAG. The V and J genes are TRBV19 and TRBJ2-2, with D perhaps TRBD1 (6 bases). The sequence runs out 3 residues before the end of the CDR3; the remainder is reconstructed from the germline J gene. V was shortened by 2 bases and J by 7 bases, with 17 bases between the two germline ends. The CDR3 covers 16 residues. The germline V gene encodes CDR1 LNHDA and CDR2 SQIVND (reference sequence).

CDR3 sequence reads: CASSAYGRDRVSSYNEQFF. The DNA read from the CDR3 is TGTGCCAGCAGTGCATATGGACGGGACAGGGTGTCCTCCTACAATGAG. This rearrangement joins TRBV2 to TRBJ2-1, with 9 nucleotides matching TRBD1. The read ends 3 residues early relative to the CDR3; the germline J gene fills the gap. V lost 4 bases to trimming and J lost 0 bases; unmatched junction nucleotides: 13. Germline V lookup: CDR1 SNHLY, CDR2 FYNNEI. The CDR3 is made up of 19 amino acids.

As concerns this clone: The read halts 3 residues ahead of the CDR3 end, with the missing end drawn from the germline J gene. V and J are TRBV29-1 and TRBJ2-1, with D hard to call. The V gene's germline CDR1 is SQVTM and CDR2 ANQGSEA. CDR3 length equals 12 residues. Deletions cut 4 bases from V and 5 bases from J, with 9 bases between. The part of the CDR3 DNA that was read is TGCAGCGTTGCGAAGGCAGACAATGAG. As protein: CSVAKADNE. The full CDR3 reads CSVAKADNEQFF.

This clone was observed a handful of times. The read ends 3 residues shy of where the CDR3 ends; the end is completed using the germline J gene. The chain links TRBV6-1 to TRBJ2-6; D might be TRBD1 (5 bases). Germline V lookup: CDR1 MNHNS, CDR2 SASEGT. The CDR3 consists of 16 residues. Trimming pared 0 bases from V and 3 bases from J, leaving 9 bases between. The sequenced part of the CDR3 DNA is TGTGCCAGCAGTGAAGCCCAGGGTTATGGGGCCAACGTC. Translation gives CASSEAQGYGANV. In full, the CDR3 reads CASSEAQGYGANVLTF.

This clone was seen more than once but under ten times. The read terminates 3 residues ahead of where the CDR3 ends, so the germline J gene completes it. The rearrangement joins TRBV13 to TRBJ1-5; possibly TRBD1 for D (6 bases). The V end lost 5 bases, the J end lost 4 bases, and 15 bases lay between the germline ends. The germline CDR1 and CDR2 sequences are PRHDT and FYEKMQ (reference sequence). The CDR3 sequence is 15 residues long. The covered CDR3 bases are TGTGCCAGCAGCGCCCGGACAGCGTCTAATCAGCCC. This codes for CASSARTASNQP. The complete CDR3 reads CASSARTASNQPQHF.

For this clone: The read comes to an end 3 residues before the CDR3 does, leaving the germline J gene to fill in the end. The chain combines TRBV19 with TRBJ2-5; 9 bases match TRBD1. Germline values: CDR1 LNHDA, CDR2 SQIVND (reference sequence). V was pared by 3 bases and J by 6 bases, with 11 bases of the junction left unmatched. CDR3 length: 16 residues. This chain's CDR3 is CASSMPPPGQGQTQYF. Partial CDR3 DNA: TGTGCCAGTAGTATGCCACCTCCGGGACAGGGACAGACC. The entire variable domain, with the rest obtained from reference TRBV19 and TRBJ2-5, is as follows: DGGITQSPKYLFRKEGQNVTLSCEQNLNHDAMYWYRQDPGQGLRLIYYSQIVNDFQKGDIAEGYSVSREKKESFPLTVTSAQKNPTAFYLCASSMPPPGQGQTQYFGPGTRLLVL.

This clone was observed a handful of times. The CDR3 end lies 3 residues beyond the end of the read and is filled in from the germline J gene. The chain couples TRBV7-6 to TRBJ2-1, with 8 positions matching TRBD2. The V and J ends lost 5 bases and 7 bases, in that order; junction bases with no gene match: 16. The V gene's germline CDR1 is SGHVS and CDR2 FNYEAQ. The CDR3 contains 17 residues. CDR3 DNA (partial): TGTGCCAGCAGCCCCCCTAGGGAGCGGGGGTTCGGGAATGAG. This encodes CASSPPRERGFGNE. The whole CDR3 is CASSPPRERGFGNEQFF.

This clone came up a few times. CDR3 DNA, as far as it was read: TGTGCCAGCAGCTCCTTCGGAGGGCAGTACCAAGAGACC. Translation gives CASSSFGGQYQET. The whole CDR3 sequence reads CASSSFGGQYQETQYF. This chain links TRBV7-6 with TRBJ2-5; a weak D match, TRBD2 (6 bases). The read halts 3 residues ahead of the CDR3 end, with the missing end drawn from the germline J gene. The CDR3 contains 16 residues. CDR1 and CDR2 (germline): SGHVS, FNYEAQ. Trimming removed 4 bases from V and 0 bases from J, with 15 bases in between.

A note on this clone: The missing CDR3 end, 3 residues past where the read stops, is filled in from the germline J gene. V gene TRBV29-1 combines with J gene TRBJ2-7, with D possibly TRBD2 on 7 matching bases. Germline V gene lookup returns CDR1 SQVTM and CDR2 ANQGSEA. V was shortened by 6 bases and J by 0 bases, with 12 bases between the two germline ends. The CDR3 runs to 13 residues. CDR3: CSVREDSSYEQYF. The CDR3 bases that were read are TGCAGCGTCCGGGAGGACAGCTCCTACGAG.

Only a few counts were recorded for this clone. The missing CDR3 end, 3 residues past where the read stops, is filled in from the germline J gene. The chain carries TRBV20-1 and TRBJ1-1; TRBD1 agrees at 7 bases. Germline-derived CDR1 and CDR2 are DFQATT and SNEGSKA (reference sequence). V lost 7 bases, J lost 5 bases, and 4 bases stayed unmatched. This CDR3 is 11 amino acids long. The sequenced CDR3 bases are TGCAGTGGACAGGGTGAAACTGAA. It yields the protein CSGQGETE. The whole CDR3 sequence reads CSGQGETEAFF.

In this sample, this clone turned up a few times. The read falls 3 residues short of the CDR3 end, and the missing part is taken from the germline J gene. The chain combines TRBV2 with TRBJ1-1; D gene uncertain. This CDR3 is 15 amino acids long. CDR1 is SNHLY, CDR2 FYNNEI, per germline. The ends were cut back, 6 bases at V and 5 bases at J, with 19 bases in the middle. The CDR3 loop is CASRPYASGKTEAFF. The part of the CDR3 DNA that was read is TGTGCCAGCAGACCGTATGCCTCGGGTAAAACTGAA.